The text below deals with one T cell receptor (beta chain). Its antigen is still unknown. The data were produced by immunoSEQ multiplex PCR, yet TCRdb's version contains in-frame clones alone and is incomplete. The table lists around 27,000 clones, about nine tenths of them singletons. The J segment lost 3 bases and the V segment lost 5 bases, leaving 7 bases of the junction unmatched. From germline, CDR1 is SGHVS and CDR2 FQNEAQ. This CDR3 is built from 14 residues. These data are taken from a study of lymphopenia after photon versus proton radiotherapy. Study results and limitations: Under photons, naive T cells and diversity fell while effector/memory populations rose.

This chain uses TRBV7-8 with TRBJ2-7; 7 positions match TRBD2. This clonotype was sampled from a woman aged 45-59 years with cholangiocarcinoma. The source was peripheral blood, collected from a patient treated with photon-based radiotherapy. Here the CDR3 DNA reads TGTGCCAGCAGCCCCCGGGACTACATCTACGAGCAGTACTTC. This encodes CASSPRDYIYEQYF.